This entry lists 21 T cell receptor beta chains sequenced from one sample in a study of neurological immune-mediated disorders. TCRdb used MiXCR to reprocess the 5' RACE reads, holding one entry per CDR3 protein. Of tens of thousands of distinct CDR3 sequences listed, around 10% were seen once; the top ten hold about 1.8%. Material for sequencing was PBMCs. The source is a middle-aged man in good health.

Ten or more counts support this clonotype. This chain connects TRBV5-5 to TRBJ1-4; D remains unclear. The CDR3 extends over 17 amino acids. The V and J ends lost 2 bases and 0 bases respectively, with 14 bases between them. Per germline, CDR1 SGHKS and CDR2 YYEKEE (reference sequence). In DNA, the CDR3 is TGTGCCAGCAGCTTTGAACTCCACCTTGCAACTAATGAAAAACTGTTTTTT. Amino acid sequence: CASSFELHLATNEKLFF. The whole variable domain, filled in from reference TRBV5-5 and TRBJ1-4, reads DAGVTQSPTHLIKTRGQQVTLRCSPISGHKSVSWYQQVLGQGPQFIFQYYEKEERGRGNFPDRFSARQFPNYSSELNVNALLLGDSALYLCASSFELHLATNEKLFFGSGTQLSVL.

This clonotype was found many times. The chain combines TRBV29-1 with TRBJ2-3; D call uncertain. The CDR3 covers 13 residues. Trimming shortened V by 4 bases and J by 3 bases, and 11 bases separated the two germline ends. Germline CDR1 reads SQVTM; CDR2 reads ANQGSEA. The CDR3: CSVGELGTDTQYF. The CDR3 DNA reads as TGCAGCGTTGGAGAACTTGGAACAGATACGCAGTATTTT.

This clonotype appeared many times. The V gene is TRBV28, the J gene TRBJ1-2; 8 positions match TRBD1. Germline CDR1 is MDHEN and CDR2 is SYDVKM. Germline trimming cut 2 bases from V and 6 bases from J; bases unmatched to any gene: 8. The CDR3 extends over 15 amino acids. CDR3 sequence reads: CASSLRLTGDDGYTF. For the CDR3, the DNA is TGTGCCAGCAGTTTACGATTGACAGGGGATGATGGCTACACCTTC.

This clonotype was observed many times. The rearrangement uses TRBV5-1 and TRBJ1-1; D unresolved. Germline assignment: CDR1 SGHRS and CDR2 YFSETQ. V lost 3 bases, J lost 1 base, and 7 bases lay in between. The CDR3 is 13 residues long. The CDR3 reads CASSWTENTEAFF. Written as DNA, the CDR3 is TGCGCCAGCAGCTGGACCGAGAACACTGAAGCTTTCTTT.

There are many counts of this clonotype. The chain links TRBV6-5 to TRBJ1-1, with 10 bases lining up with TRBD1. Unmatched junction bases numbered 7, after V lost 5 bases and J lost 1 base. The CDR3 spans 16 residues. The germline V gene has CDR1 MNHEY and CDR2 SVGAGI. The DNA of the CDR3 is TGTGCCAGCAGTACCCCGGGACAGGGGACGAACACTGAAGCTTTCTTT. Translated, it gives CASSTPGQGTNTEAFF.

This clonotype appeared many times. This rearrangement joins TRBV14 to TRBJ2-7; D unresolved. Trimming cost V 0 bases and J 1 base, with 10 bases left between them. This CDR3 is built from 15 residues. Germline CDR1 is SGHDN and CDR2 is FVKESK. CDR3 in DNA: TGTGCCAGCAGCCAAGATCTGCGAAGGTCCTACGAGCAGTACTTC. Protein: CASSQDLRRSYEQYF. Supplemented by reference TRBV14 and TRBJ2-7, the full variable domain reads EAGVTQFPSHSVIEKGQTVTLRCDPISGHDNLYWYRRVMGKEIKFLLHFVKESKQDESGMPNNRFLAERTGGTYSTLKVQPAELEDSGVYFCASSQDLRRSYEQYFGPGTRLTVT.

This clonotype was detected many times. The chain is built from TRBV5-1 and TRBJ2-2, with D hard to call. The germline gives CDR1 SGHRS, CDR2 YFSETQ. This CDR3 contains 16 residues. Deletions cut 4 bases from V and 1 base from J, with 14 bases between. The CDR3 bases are TGCGCCAGCAGCGAAAACAGAGTCTTGAACACCGGGGAGCTGTTTTTT. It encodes CASSENRVLNTGELFF.

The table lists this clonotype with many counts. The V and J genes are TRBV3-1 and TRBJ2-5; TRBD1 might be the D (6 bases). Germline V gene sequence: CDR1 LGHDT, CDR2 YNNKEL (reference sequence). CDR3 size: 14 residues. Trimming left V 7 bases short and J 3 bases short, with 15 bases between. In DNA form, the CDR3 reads TGTGCCAGCACCACCTATTCAGGGGAAGAGACCCAGTACTTC. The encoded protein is CASTTYSGEETQYF.

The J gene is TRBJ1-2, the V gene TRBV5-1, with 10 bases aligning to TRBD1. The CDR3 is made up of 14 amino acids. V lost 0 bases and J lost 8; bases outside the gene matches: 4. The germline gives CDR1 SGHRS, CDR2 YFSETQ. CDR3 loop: CASSLGGTGDGYTF. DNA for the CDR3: TGCGCCAGCAGCTTGGGAGGGACAGGGGACGGCTACACCTTC.

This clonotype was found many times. CDR3 protein: CASSLQGAYEQYF. CDR3 DNA sequence: TGTGCCAGCAGTTTACAGGGGGCCTACGAGCAGTACTTC. The chain recombines TRBV27 with TRBJ2-7; the match to TRBD1 covers 7 bases. The J segment lost 2 bases and the V segment lost 2 bases, leaving 0 bases of the junction unmatched. This CDR3 contains 13 residues. CDR1 and CDR2 (germline): MNHEY, SMNVEV (reference sequence).

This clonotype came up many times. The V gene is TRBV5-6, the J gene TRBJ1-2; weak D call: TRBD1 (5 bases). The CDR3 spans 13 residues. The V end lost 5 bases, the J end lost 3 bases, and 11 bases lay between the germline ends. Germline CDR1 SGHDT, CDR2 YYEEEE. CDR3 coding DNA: TGTGCCAGCAGGCCGACAGACTACTATGGCTACACCTTC. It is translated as CASRPTDYYGYTF. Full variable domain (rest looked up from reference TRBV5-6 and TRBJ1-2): DAGVTQSPTHLIKTRGQQVTLRCSPKSGHDTVSWYQQALGQGPQFIFQYYEEEERQRGNFPDRFSGHQFPNYSSELNVNALLLGDSALYLCASRPTDYYGYTFGSGTRLTVV.

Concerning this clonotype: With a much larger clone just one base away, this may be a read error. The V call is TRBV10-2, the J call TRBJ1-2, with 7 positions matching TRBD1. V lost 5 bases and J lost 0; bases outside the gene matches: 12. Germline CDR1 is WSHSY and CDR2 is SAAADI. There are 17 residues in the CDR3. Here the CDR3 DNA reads TGCGCCAGCAGTCCGGGGTACAGGGGCGATCCTAACTATGGCTACACCTTC. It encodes CASSPGYRGDPNYGYTF.

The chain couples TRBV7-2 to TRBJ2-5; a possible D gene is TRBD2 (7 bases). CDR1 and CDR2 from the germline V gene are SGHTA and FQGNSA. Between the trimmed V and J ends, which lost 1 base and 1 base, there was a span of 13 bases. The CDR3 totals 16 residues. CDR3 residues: CASSLVAGAPQETQYF. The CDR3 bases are TGTGCCAGCAGCTTAGTGGCGGGGGCCCCCCAAGAGACCCAGTACTTC.

CDR3 nucleotide sequence: TGTGCCAGCAGTTACTCGAATGCCGATACGCAGTATTTT. Protein product: CASSYSNADTQYF. This chain joins TRBV6-5 and TRBJ2-3; no reliable D call. CDR3 length: 13 amino acids. V was cut by 0 bases and J by 6 bases, with 7 bases left in between. Germline-derived CDR1 and CDR2 are MNHEY and SVGAGI.

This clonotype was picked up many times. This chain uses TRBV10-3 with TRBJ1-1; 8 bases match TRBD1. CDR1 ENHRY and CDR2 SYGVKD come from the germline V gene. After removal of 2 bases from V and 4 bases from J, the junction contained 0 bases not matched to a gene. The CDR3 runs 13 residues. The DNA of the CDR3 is TGTGCCATCAGTGAGACAGGGGGCACTGAAGCTTTCTTT. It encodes CAISETGGTEAFF.

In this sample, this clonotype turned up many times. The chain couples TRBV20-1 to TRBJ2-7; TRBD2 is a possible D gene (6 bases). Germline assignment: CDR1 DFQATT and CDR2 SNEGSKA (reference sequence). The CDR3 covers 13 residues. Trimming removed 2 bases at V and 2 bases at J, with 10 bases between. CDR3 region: CSARIAEAYEQYF. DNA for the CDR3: TGCAGTGCTAGAATAGCGGAGGCCTACGAGCAGTACTTC.

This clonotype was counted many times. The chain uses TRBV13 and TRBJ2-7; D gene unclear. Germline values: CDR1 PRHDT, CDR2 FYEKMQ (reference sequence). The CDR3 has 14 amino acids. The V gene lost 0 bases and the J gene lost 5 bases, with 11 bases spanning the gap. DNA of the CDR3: TGTGCCAGCAGCTTAGGCCTTAGAGTTGACGAGCAGTACTTC. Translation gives CASSLGLRVDEQYF.

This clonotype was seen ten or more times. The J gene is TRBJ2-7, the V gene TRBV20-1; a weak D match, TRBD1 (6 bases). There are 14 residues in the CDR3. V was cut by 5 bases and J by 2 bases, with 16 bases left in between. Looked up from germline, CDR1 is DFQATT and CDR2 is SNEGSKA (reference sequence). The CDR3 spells CSAPRQVFPYEQYF. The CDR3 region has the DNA TGCAGTGCTCCCCGACAGGTCTTCCCCTACGAGCAGTACTTC.

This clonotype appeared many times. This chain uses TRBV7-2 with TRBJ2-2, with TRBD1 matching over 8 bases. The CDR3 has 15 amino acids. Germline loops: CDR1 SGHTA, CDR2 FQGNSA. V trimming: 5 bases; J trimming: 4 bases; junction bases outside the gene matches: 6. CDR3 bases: TGTGCCAGCAGCCCCGGACAGGGTGGCACCGGGGAGCTGTTTTTT. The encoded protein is CASSPGQGGTGELFF.

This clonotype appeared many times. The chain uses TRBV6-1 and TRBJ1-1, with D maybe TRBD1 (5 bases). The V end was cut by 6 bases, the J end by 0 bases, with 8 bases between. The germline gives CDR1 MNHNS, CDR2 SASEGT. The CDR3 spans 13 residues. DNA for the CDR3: TGTGCCAGCAGGGCGACAGTGAACACTGAAGCTTTCTTT. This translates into CASRATVNTEAFF.

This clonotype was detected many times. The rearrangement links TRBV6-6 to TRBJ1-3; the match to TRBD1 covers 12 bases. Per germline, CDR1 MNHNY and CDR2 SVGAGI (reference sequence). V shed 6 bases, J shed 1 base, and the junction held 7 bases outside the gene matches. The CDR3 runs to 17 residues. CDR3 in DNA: TGTGCCAGCAGCCCCCGGGACAGGGGGCTTTCTGGAAACACCATATATTTT. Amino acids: CASSPRDRGLSGNTIYF.